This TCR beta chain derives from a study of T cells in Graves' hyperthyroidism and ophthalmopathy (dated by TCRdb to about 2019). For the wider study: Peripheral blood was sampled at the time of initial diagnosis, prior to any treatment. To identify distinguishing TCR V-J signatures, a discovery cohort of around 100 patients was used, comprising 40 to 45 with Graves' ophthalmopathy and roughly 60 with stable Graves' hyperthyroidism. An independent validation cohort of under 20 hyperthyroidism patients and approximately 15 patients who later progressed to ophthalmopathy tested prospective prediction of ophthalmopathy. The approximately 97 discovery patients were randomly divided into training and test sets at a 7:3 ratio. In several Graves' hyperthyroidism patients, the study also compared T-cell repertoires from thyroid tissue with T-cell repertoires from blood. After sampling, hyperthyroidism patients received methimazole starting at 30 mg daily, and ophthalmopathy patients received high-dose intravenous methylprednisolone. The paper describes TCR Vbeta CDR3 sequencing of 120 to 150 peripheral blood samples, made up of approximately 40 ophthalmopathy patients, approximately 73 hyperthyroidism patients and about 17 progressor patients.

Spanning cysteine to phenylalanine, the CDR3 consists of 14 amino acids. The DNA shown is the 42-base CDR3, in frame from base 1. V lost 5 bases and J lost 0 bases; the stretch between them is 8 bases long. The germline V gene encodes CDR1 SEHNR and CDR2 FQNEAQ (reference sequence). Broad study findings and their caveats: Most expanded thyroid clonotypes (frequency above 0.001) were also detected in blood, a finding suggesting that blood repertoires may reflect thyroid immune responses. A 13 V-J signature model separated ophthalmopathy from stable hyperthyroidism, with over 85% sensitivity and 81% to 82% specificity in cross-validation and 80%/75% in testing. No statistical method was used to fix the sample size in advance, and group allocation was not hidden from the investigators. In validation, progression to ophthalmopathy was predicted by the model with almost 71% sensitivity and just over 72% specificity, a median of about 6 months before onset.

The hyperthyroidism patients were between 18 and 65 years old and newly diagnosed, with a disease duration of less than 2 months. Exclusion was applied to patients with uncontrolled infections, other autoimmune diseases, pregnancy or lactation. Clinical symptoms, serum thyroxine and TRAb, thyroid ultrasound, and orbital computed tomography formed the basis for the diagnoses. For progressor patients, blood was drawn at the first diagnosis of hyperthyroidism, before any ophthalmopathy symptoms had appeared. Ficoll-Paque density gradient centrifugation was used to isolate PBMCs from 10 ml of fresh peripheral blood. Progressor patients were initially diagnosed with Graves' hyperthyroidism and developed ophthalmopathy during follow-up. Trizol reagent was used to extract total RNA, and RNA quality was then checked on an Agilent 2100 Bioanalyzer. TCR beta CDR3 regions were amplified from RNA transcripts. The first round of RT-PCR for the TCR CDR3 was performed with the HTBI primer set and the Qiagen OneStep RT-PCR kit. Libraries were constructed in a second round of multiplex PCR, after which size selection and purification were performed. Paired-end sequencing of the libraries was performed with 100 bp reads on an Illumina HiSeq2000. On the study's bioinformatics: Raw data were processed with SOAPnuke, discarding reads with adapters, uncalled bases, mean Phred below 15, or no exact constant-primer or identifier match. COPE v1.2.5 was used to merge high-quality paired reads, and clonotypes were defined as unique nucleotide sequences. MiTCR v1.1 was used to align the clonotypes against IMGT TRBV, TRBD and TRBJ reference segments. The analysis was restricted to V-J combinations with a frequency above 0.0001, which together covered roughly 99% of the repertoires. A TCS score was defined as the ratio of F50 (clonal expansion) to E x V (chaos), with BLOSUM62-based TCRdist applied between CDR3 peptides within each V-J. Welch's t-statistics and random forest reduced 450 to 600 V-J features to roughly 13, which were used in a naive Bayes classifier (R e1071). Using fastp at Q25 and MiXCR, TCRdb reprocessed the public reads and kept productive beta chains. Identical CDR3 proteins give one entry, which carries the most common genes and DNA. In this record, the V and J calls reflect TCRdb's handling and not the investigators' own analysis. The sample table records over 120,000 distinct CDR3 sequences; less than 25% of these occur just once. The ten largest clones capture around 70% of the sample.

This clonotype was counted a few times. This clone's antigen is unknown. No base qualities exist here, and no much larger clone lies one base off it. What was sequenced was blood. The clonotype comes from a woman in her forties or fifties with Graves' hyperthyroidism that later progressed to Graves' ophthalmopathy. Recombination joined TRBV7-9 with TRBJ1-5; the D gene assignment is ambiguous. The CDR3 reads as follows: CASSPDYSNQPQHF. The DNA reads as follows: TGTGCCAGCAGCCCCGACTATAGCAATCAGCCCCAGCATTTT.